This T cell receptor beta chain appears in the sequencing data of a study of control samples from healthy donors and cancer patients. Libraries were prepared by immunoSEQ multiplex PCR; TCRdb keeps only in-frame clonotypes and omits some of them. The data contain some 94,000 clones, about 85% of them singletons. This CDR3 contains 15 residues. Looked up from germline, CDR1 is SGHRS and CDR2 is YFSETQ. With 2 bases removed from V and 0 bases from J, the gap between germline ends came to 9 bases. The sequenced sample consisted of blood. The chain is built from TRBV5-1 and TRBJ1-3; D might be TRBD1 (6 bases). The receptor was isolated from a woman aged 45-65 years in good health. The CDR3 spells CASSLTGNSGNTIYF. CDR3 nucleotide sequence: TGCGCCAGCAGCTTAACAGGGAACTCTGGAAACACCATATATTTT.